These 21 T cell receptor beta chains were all obtained from the same sample, sequenced in a study of a mutant IDH1 vaccine in newly diagnosed glioma. As to time point: week 35, safety follow-up. Each vaccine dose was 300 ug of mutant IDH1 20-mer peptide, with topical imiquimod. Generated by immunoSEQ multiplex PCR, the TCRdb table keeps only in-frame clones and is missing some. The sample gives 30,000 or so clones, 80% of which show up once; approximately 3.2% is in the top ten. These TCRs are of unknown antigen specificity. Sequenced material: PBMCs, taken from a glioma patient whose treatment included an IDH1 peptide vaccine. These receptors came from a man aged 35-49 years with glioma. Some clones in this sample may be carry-over from other donors' samples.

This CDR3 reads CASTISTVYEQYF. For the CDR3, the DNA is TGTGCCAGCACGATTTCCACAGTTTACGAGCAGTACTTC. V gene TRBV2 combines with J gene TRBJ2-7; D is undetermined. Trimming removed 7 bases at V and 4 bases at J, with 14 bases between. The CDR3 extends over 13 amino acids. CDR1 is SNHLY and CDR2 is FYNNEI in the germline V gene.

The chain is built from TRBV6-1 and TRBJ1-1; D unresolved. The germline CDR1 and CDR2 sequences are MNHNS and SASEGT. The CDR3 runs to 15 residues. The V end lost 5 bases, the J end lost 1 base, and 14 bases lay between the germline ends. CDR3 residues: CASSRYSDSNTEAFF. CDR3 DNA sequence: TGTGCCAGCAGTAGATACAGCGATTCGAACACTGAAGCTTTCTTT.

V is TRBV14 and J is TRBJ1-1; unclear D gene. Per the germline V gene, CDR1 is SGHDN and CDR2 is FVKESK. This CDR3 spans 16 amino acids. With 1 base removed from V and 4 bases from J, the gap between germline ends came to 16 bases. The CDR3: CASSQGERRGSTEAFF. The DNA of the CDR3 is TGTGCCAGCAGCCAAGGAGAACGTAGAGGGAGCACTGAAGCTTTCTTT.

The chain carries TRBV2 and TRBJ1-5, with D possibly matching TRBD1 (6 bases). The CDR3 extends over 13 amino acids. Per the germline V gene, CDR1 is SNHLY and CDR2 is FYNNEI. V lost 4 bases to trimming and J lost 6 bases, with 10 bases between them. The CDR3 bases are TGTGCCAGCAGTGTGGTGGGGGCTCAGCCCCAGCATTTT. Protein product: CASSVVGAQPQHF.

This clone was seen a single time. This chain links TRBV7-9 with TRBJ2-5; TRBD2 matches at 13 bases. Unmatched junction bases numbered 12, after V lost 6 bases and J lost 5 bases. This CDR3 is 17 amino acids long. Germline V gene lookup returns CDR1 SEHNR and CDR2 FQNEAQ (reference sequence). CDR3 bases: TGTGCCAGCAGTCTTACCGGGACTAGCGGGACCCGGGAGACCCAGTACTTC. Translated, it gives CASSLTGTSGTRETQYF.

This clone was seen only once. This chain connects TRBV6-1 to TRBJ1-6; D gene uncertain. The CDR3 totals 11 residues. The germline V gene has CDR1 MNHNS and CDR2 SASEGT. Trimming shortened V by 5 bases and J by 8 bases, and 4 bases separated the two germline ends. CDR3 in amino acids: CASSNYSPLHF. The CDR3 DNA sequence: TGTGCCAGCAGTAATTATTCACCCCTCCACTTT.

The chain couples TRBV6-1 to TRBJ1-5; D remains ambiguous. CDR3 length: 15 residues. Germline lookup yields CDR1 MNHNS and CDR2 SASEGT. The germline V and J ends were trimmed by 2 bases and 4 bases, with 12 bases remaining between them. CDR3 amino acids: CASSENRPVNQPQHF. CDR3 DNA: TGTGCCAGCAGTGAAAACAGACCAGTTAATCAGCCCCAGCATTTT.

The chain recombines TRBV5-1 with TRBJ2-5; 8 bases agree with TRBD1. The germline gives CDR1 SGHRS, CDR2 YFSETQ. V lost 4 bases to trimming and J lost 5 bases; unmatched junction nucleotides: 13. The CDR3 length is 16 residues. CDR3 sequence: CASSAGGTVLMETQYF. CDR3 DNA sequence: TGCGCCAGCAGCGCAGGGGGCACTGTCTTAATGGAGACCCAGTACTTC. Together with reference TRBV5-1 and TRBJ2-5, the CDR3 gives the full variable domain: KAGVTQTPRYLIKTRGQQVTLSCSPISGHRSVSWYQQTPGQGLQFLFEYFSETQRNKGNFPGRFSGRQFSNSRSEMNVSTLELGDSALYLCASSAGGTVLMETQYFGPGTRLLVL.

The chain uses TRBV9 and TRBJ2-5; 7 nucleotides line up with TRBD2. The V and J ends lost 0 bases and 5 bases, in that order; junction bases with no gene match: 4. Germline CDR1 and CDR2: SGDLS and YYNGEE. CDR3 length equals 14 residues. This chain's CDR3 is CASSVAVSGETQYF. The CDR3 DNA reads TGTGCCAGCAGCGTAGCGGTTAGCGGGGAGACCCAGTACTTC.

The chain is built from TRBV6-6 and TRBJ1-2; TRBD1 agrees at 11 bases. V lost 6 bases to trimming and J lost 1 base; unmatched junction nucleotides: 7. The V gene's germline CDR1 is MNHNY and CDR2 SVGAGI (reference sequence). The CDR3 runs 16 residues. DNA of the CDR3: TGTGCCAGCAGCCTGAGGACAGGGGGCGATAACTATGGCTACACCTTC. Its protein is CASSLRTGGDNYGYTF.

This clone was seen only once. The J gene is TRBJ2-1, the V gene TRBV29-1; 10 nucleotides match TRBD2. The J segment lost 0 bases and the V segment lost 1 base, leaving 9 bases of the junction unmatched. The CDR3 is made up of 18 amino acids. Germline V gene data show CDR1 as SQVTM and CDR2 as ANQGSEA. The CDR3 DNA sequence: TGCAGCGTTGAAGCTAGCGGGGGACCCATTAACTCCTACAATGAGCAGTTCTTC. Residues: CSVEASGGPINSYNEQFF.

In its sample, this clone was seen once. DNA for the CDR3: TGTGCCAGCAGGGTGACTCAAAGCTCCTATAATTCACCCCTCCACTTT. Residues: CASRVTQSSYNSPLHF. The chain is built from TRBV7-2 and TRBJ1-6, with no clear D. CDR3 length: 16 amino acids. Germline V gives CDR1 SGHTA, CDR2 FQGNSA. Trimming took 6 bases from V and 0 from J, leaving 12 bases between them.

The rearrangement uses TRBV29-1 and TRBJ2-7, with 9 bases aligning to TRBD2. Germline CDR1 and CDR2: SQVTM and ANQGSEA. With 8 bases clipped from V and 6 bases from J, the junction kept 11 bases outside the gene matches. This CDR3 comprises 13 residues. The CDR3 protein is CSTVSGGTGEQYF. CDR3 coding DNA: TGCAGCACAGTTAGCGGGGGAACCGGCGAGCAGTACTTC.

This clone was seen only a few times. This chain joins TRBV7-2 and TRBJ2-3, with TRBD2 as a possible D gene (6 bases). Deletions cut 5 bases from V and 8 bases from J, with 11 bases between. The CDR3 loop spans 12 amino acids. Looked up from germline, CDR1 is SGHTA and CDR2 is FQGNSA. CDR3 loop: CASSRLGGTQYF. CDR3 in DNA: TGTGCCAGCAGCCGGCTGGGGGGTACGCAGTATTTT.

This chain uses TRBV5-1 with TRBJ1-1; TRBD1 matches at 10 bases. CDR1 and CDR2 (germline): SGHRS, YFSETQ. The CDR3 is 14 amino acids. The J segment lost 6 bases and the V segment lost 3 bases, leaving 5 bases of the junction unmatched. CDR3 loop: CASSWGQGIAEAFF. The CDR3 nucleotides are TGCGCCAGCAGCTGGGGACAGGGGATCGCTGAAGCTTTCTTT. The full variable domain, its missing parts supplied by reference TRBV5-1 and TRBJ1-1, is KAGVTQTPRYLIKTRGQQVTLSCSPISGHRSVSWYQQTPGQGLQFLFEYFSETQRNKGNFPGRFSGRQFSNSRSEMNVSTLELGDSALYLCASSWGQGIAEAFFGQGTRLTVV.

The chain joins TRBV5-1 to TRBJ1-4, with a weak D call TRBD1 (5 bases). The CDR3 length is 15 residues. CDR1 and CDR2 from the germline V gene are SGHRS and YFSETQ. Deletions cut 0 bases from V and 4 bases from J, with 10 bases between. The CDR3 nucleotides read TGCGCCAGCAGCTTGGGTTGGGGGAGTAATGAAAAACTGTTTTTT. The encoded protein is CASSLGWGSNEKLFF.

V usage is TRBV7-2 and J usage is TRBJ2-2; D gene ambiguous. Per germline, CDR1 SGHTA and CDR2 FQGNSA. The CDR3 is 13 amino acids. Trimming removed 2 bases at V and 2 bases at J, with 3 bases between. For the CDR3, the DNA is TGTGCCAGCAGCTTACTTAACACCGGGGAGCTGTTTTTT. Protein sequence: CASSLLNTGELFF.

V gene TRBV29-1 combines with J gene TRBJ2-6; D could derive from TRBD1 or TRBD2 (5 bases each). The germline CDR1 and CDR2 sequences are SQVTM and ANQGSEA. The CDR3 runs 14 residues. Trimming pared 4 bases from V and 4 bases from J, leaving 11 bases between. In DNA, the CDR3 is TGCAGCGTTGGTGTGGGGGACGGGGCCAACGTCCTGACTTTC. It specifies CSVGVGDGANVLTF.

The CDR3 reads CASSTSGGAYNEQFF. In nucleotides, the CDR3 is TGTGCCAGCAGCACGAGCGGGGGGGCCTACAATGAGCAGTTCTTC. The rearrangement uses TRBV7-9 and TRBJ2-1, with 10 bases aligning to TRBD2. The V segment lost 5 bases and the J segment 2 bases; nucleotides outside the gene matches: 3. The length of the CDR3 is 15 residues. The germline V gene has CDR1 SEHNR and CDR2 FQNEAQ (reference sequence).

The chain links TRBV7-2 to TRBJ1-4; possibly TRBD1 for D (5 bases). Trimming took 5 bases from V and 0 from J, leaving 13 bases between them. This CDR3 is 16 amino acids long. In germline, CDR1 is SGHTA, CDR2 FQGNSA. As DNA, the CDR3 is TGTGCCAGCAGCCGAAGACAGTTCGCAACTAATGAAAAACTGTTTTTT. Amino acids: CASSRRQFATNEKLFF.

The gene calls are TRBV5-1 and TRBJ2-4; possible D gene TRBD2, 7 bases. With 2 bases removed from V and 10 bases from J, the gap between germline ends came to 13 bases. The CDR3 spans 13 residues. Germline CDR1 SGHRS, CDR2 YFSETQ. This CDR3 is CASSFNREGIQYF. In DNA form, the CDR3 reads TGCGCCAGCAGCTTTAACAGGGAGGGGATTCAGTACTTC.